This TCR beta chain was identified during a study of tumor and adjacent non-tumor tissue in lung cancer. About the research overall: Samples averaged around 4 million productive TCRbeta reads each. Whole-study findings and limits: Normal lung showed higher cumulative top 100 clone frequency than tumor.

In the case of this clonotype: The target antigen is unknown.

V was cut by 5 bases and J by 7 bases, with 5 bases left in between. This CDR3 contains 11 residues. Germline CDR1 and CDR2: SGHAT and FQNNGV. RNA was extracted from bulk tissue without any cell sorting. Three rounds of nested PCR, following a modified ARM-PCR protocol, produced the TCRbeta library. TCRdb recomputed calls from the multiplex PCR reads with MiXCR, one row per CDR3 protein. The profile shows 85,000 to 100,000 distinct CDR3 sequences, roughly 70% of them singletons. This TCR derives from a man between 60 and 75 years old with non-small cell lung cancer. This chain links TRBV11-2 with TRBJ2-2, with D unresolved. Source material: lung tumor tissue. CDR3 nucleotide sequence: TGTGCCAGCAGCGAAATCGGGGAGCTGTTTTTT. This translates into CASSEIGELFF.